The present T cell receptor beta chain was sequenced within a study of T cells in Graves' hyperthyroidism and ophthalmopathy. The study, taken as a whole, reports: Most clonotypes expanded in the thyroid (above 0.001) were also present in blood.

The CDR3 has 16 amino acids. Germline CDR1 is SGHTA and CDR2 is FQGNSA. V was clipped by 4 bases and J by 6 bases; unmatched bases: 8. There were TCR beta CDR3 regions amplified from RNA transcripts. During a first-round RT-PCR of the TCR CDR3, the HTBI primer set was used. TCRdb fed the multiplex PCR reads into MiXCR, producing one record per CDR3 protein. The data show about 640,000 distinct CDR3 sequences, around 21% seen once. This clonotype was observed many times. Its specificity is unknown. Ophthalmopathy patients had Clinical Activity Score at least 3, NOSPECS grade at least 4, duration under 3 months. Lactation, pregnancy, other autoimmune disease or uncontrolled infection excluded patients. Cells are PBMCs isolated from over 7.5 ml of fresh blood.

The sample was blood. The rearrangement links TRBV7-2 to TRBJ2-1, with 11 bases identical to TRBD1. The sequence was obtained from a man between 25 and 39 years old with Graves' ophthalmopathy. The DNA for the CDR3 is TGTGCCAGCAGCTCGAAGAGGGGGACAGGGGGCAATGAGCAGTTCTTC. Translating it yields CASSSKRGTGGNEQFF. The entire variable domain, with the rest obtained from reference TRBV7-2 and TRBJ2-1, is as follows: GAGVSQSPSNKVTEKGKDVELRCDPISGHTALYWYRQSLGQGLEFLIYFQGNSAPDKSGLPSDRFSAERTGGSVSTLTIQRTQQEDSAVYLCASSSKRGTGGNEQFFGPGTRLTVL.